This T cell receptor beta chain was sequenced during a study of blood T cell repertoires in COVID-19. Individuals aged about 18 to 89 years were recruited from about two dozen US areas. Two negative PCRs, clearance, or symptom resolution were required of recovered Cohort 3 donors. From germline, CDR1 is SGHNT and CDR2 YENEEA. V lost 1 base to trimming and J lost 5 bases, with 12 bases between them. This CDR3 contains 14 residues. In the original processing: Amplifying reference gene primers gave estimates of nucleated cell counts. Generated by immunoSEQ multiplex PCR, the TCRdb table keeps only in-frame clones and is missing some. Clone size and V and J calls were adopted from that table, with D and trimming inferred from the DNA. The sample includes roughly 180,000 clones, over 80% seen only once; the top ten take 10% to 15%.

The sequence derives from an older woman who had recovered from COVID-19. The chain uses TRBV11-3 and TRBJ2-7; D possibly corresponds to TRBD1 (5 bases). What was sequenced was PBMCs or T cells enriched from blood (not recorded which). CDR3 in DNA: TGTGCCAGCAGCTTAGGTGCAGGGCCGGACGAGCAGTACTTC. Translated, it gives CASSLGAGPDEQYF.